This is a list of T cell receptor beta chains from one sample in a study of cytomegalovirus exposure and HLA in healthy donors. Profiling relied on immunoSEQ multiplex PCR, and the TCRdb table lists in-frame clones only, not all of them. The profile shows about 170,000 clones, more than 60% of them singletons. The sequencing input was PBMCs. These receptors originate from a female donor in good health and CMV-seronegative. The CDR3 runs from the conserved cysteine through the conserved F or W. Each record gives: D gene, J gene, V gene, clone size, CDR3 protein, CDR3 DNA. The D gene is left open where the match is weak. The size of a clone is reported for some rows only, either as once, few or many, or as a class for expanded clones.

TRBD1	TRBJ2-2	TRBV6-6	NA	CASRRTGGLNTGELFF	TGTGCCAGCAGGCGAACAGGGGGCCTGAACACCGGGGAGCTGTTTTTT
NA	TRBJ2-1	TRBV28	NA	CASSSSGEAYNEQFF	TGTGCCAGCAGTTCCAGCGGAGAGGCCTACAATGAGCAGTTCTTC
NA	TRBJ1-2	TRBV14	NA	CASSQDREGNIYGYTF	TGTGCCAGCAGCCAAGATCGGGAAGGGAATATCTATGGCTACACCTTC
NA	TRBJ2-3	TRBV5-6	NA	CASSLDTGITDTQYF	TGTGCCAGCAGCTTGGATACAGGTATCACAGATACGCAGTATTTT
NA	TRBJ2-2	TRBV7-3	few	CASSLTLPGELFF	TGTGCCAGCAGCTTAACCCTCCCCGGGGAGCTGTTTTTT
NA	TRBJ1-2	TRBV10-2	NA	CASSESTRGGVGYTF	TGCGCCAGCAGTGAGTCGACTCGGGGGGGAGTGGGCTACACCTTC
NA	TRBJ2-1	TRBV21-1	few	CASSSPGQEGSYNEQFF	TGTGCCAGCAGCTCCCCGGGACAGGAGGGCTCCTACAATGAGCAGTTCTTC
TRBD2	TRBJ2-1	TRBV18	NA	CASSPPSSGGAHNEQFF	TGTGCCAGCTCACCACCGTCTAGCGGGGGGGCGCACAATGAGCAGTTCTTC
NA	TRBJ2-7	TRBV27	NA	CATIKTDSYEQYF	TGTGCCACCATCAAGACAGACTCCTACGAGCAGTACTTC
NA	TRBJ1-2	TRBV5-1	NA	CASSLGYQRDGYTF	TGCGCCAGCAGCTTGGGCTATCAGAGGGATGGCTACACCTTC
NA	TRBJ2-3	TRBV6-4	NA	CASRRDLMRGTQYF	TGTGCCAGCAGGCGGGACCTCATGCGTGGTACGCAGTATTTT
TRBD1	TRBJ1-5	TRBV5-1	NA	CASSSQGDQPQHF	TGCGCCAGCAGCTCTCAGGGGGATCAGCCCCAGCATTTT
NA	TRBJ1-2	TRBV5-6	NA	CASSRDYGYTF	TGTGCCAGCAGCCGGGACTATGGCTACACCTTC
NA	TRBJ1-5	TRBV29-1	NA	CSVLTGTNQPQHF	TGCAGCGTTCTTACAGGTACCAATCAGCCCCAGCATTTT
TRBD2	TRBJ2-7	TRBV7-9	once	CASSPPGSGRDREQYF	TGTGCCAGCAGCCCCCCCGGTAGCGGGAGGGATAGGGAGCAGTACTTC
NA	TRBJ2-2	TRBV11-3	NA	CASSLEDAARGTGELFF	TGTGCCAGCAGCTTAGAGGATGCAGCCCGAGGAACCGGGGAGCTGTTTTTT
NA	TRBJ1-1	TRBV10-3	NA	CATQGLVNTEAFF	TGTGCCACCCAGGGTCTGGTGAACACTGAAGCTTTCTTT
NA	TRBJ1-5	TRBV29-1	NA	CSVPATTGGNQPQHF	TGCAGCGTCCCCGCCACGACAGGCGGCAATCAGCCCCAGCATTTT
TRBD1	TRBJ1-4	TRBV7-2	NA	CASSIGTGNEKLFF	TGTGCCAGCAGCATCGGGACAGGCAATGAAAAACTGTTTTTT
TRBD1	TRBJ2-1	TRBV5-1	few	CASSLQGATYNEQFF	TGCGCCAGCAGCTTACAGGGGGCTACTTACAATGAGCAGTTCTTC
TRBD1	TRBJ1-4	TRBV7-6	NA	CASSNGQGEEEEKLFF	TGTGCCAGCAGCAACGGACAGGGGGAGGAAGAAGAAAAACTGTTTTTT
NA	TRBJ2-7	TRBV19	NA	CASSIAGTLAYEQYF	TGTGCCAGTAGTATCGCCGGGACACTGGCCTACGAGCAGTACTTC
TRBD2	TRBJ2-2	TRBV7-7	NA	CASSPRAGGNTGELFF	TGTGCCAGCAGCCCCCGGGCGGGGGGTAACACCGGGGAGCTGTTTTTT
TRBD1	TRBJ1-5	TRBV6-1	NA	CASSDLRTGSQPQHF	TGTGCCAGCAGTGATTTAAGGACAGGGAGTCAGCCCCAGCATTTT
TRBD2	TRBJ2-3	TRBV4-3	NA	CASSQSLAGGRTDTQYF	TGCGCCAGCAGCCAATCCTTAGCGGGGGGACGCACAGATACGCAGTATTTT
NA	TRBJ1-4	TRBV11-2	NA	CASSVGPTNEKLFF	TGTGCCAGCAGCGTGGGGCCAACTAATGAAAAACTGTTTTTT
NA	TRBJ1-3	TRBV30	NA	CAWSVRQVDTIYF	TGTGCCTGGAGTGTAAGACAGGTTGACACCATATATTTT
TRBD1	TRBJ1-3	TRBV9	few	CASSEPGQGGENTIYF	TGTGCCAGCAGCGAACCGGGACAGGGGGGCGAAAACACCATATATTTT
NA	TRBJ2-1	TRBV6-1	NA	CATTGDIEGNEQFF	TGTGCCACAACGGGAGATATTGAGGGGAATGAGCAGTTCTTC
NA	TRBJ2-7	TRBV27	NA	CASCPLPAPGQAYEQHF	TGTGCCAGCTGCCCGCTCCCTGCACCAGGGCAGGCCTACGAGCAGCACTTC
NA	TRBJ2-7	TRBV4-1	NA	CASSFSSHPQQYEQYF	TGCGCCAGCAGCTTTTCATCCCACCCCCAACAATACGAGCAGTACTTC
TRBD1	TRBJ1-1	TRBV5-1	NA	CASSWDSMNTEVFF	TGCGCCAGCAGCTGGGACAGCATGAACACTGAAGTTTTCTTT
NA	TRBJ2-7	TRBV9	NA	CASSLGLSTQQYF	TGTGCCAGCAGCTTAGGACTATCTACGCAGCAGTACTTC
NA	TRBJ1-2	TRBV5-4	NA	CASSLVSRGGYTF	TGTGCCAGCAGCTTGGTGTCCCGGGGGGGCTACACCTTC
TRBD1	TRBJ2-7	TRBV19	NA	CASSPSGTGIHEQYF	TGTGCCAGTAGTCCATCCGGGACAGGGATCCACGAGCAGTACTTC
TRBD1	TRBJ1-5	TRBV10-3	NA	CAISAQGDNQPQHF	TGTGCCATCAGTGCTCAGGGGGACAATCAGCCCCAGCATTTT
NA	TRBJ1-5	TRBV4-1	few	CASSQEQVSNQPQHF	TGCGCCAGCAGCCAAGAACAGGTTAGCAATCAGCCCCAGCATTTT
TRBD1	TRBJ1-2	TRBV27	once	CASTSTGTNYGYTF	TGTGCCAGCACCTCGACAGGGACTAACTATGGCTACACCTTC
NA	TRBJ1-1	TRBV6-4	few	CASSRQANTEAFF	TGTGCCAGCAGCCGACAGGCGAACACTGAAGCTTTCTTT
TRBD1	TRBJ1-2	TRBV14	NA	CASSQGGTGGYGYTF	TGTGCCAGCAGCCAAGGAGGGACAGGCGGCTATGGCTACACCTTC
NA	TRBJ2-7	TRBV10-3	NA	CAISDEDSKAYEQYF	TGTGCCATCAGTGACGAGGACAGTAAAGCCTACGAGCAGTACTTC
TRBD2	TRBJ2-2	TRBV7-3	NA	CASSLGLAGGRTGELFF	TGTGCCAGCAGCCTCGGACTAGCGGGGGGGCGAACCGGGGAGCTGTTTTTT
NA	TRBJ1-1	TRBV9	NA	CASSVGRSNTEAFF	TGTGCCAGCAGCGTAGGGAGATCGAACACTGAAGCTTTCTTT
TRBD2	TRBJ2-7	TRBV4-3	NA	CASSQDALPLLAGGLYEQYF	TGCGCCAGCAGCCAAGACGCCCTCCCCCTCCTAGCGGGGGGGTTGTACGAGCAGTACTTC
TRBD1	TRBJ2-7	TRBV28	NA	CASSFSRTGASYEQYF	TGTGCCAGCAGTTTCTCACGGACAGGGGCGTCCTACGAGCAGTACTTC
NA	TRBJ2-7	TRBV15	NA	CANFWDWSSYEQYF	TGTGCCAATTTCTGGGACTGGAGCTCCTACGAGCAGTACTTC
TRBD1	TRBJ1-1	TRBV25-1	NA	CASIQTGGDTEAFF	TGTGCCAGCATTCAGACAGGGGGAGACACTGAAGCTTTCTTT
NA	TRBJ2-3	TRBV28	NA	CASSPYTDTQYF	TGTGCCAGCAGTCCCTACACAGATACGCAGTATTTT
TRBD1	TRBJ2-5	TRBV18	once	CASSTQGVSRETQYF	TGTGCCAGCTCAACACAGGGGGTCTCTCGGGAGACCCAGTACTTC
TRBD1	TRBJ1-2	TRBV10-3	NA	CAIRESRDRGLGYGYTF	TGTGCCATCAGGGAAAGCCGGGACAGGGGGCTTGGCTATGGCTACACCTTC
TRBD2	TRBJ2-7	TRBV15	few	CATSREMVAGGNYEQYF	TGTGCCACCAGCAGAGAGATGGTTGCGGGGGGCAACTACGAGCAGTACTTC
NA	TRBJ2-1	TRBV5-1	NA	CASSRTLASSSYNEQFF	TGCGCCAGCAGCAGGACCCTAGCGTCAAGCTCCTACAATGAGCAGTTCTTC
NA	TRBJ1-4	TRBV6-1	few	CASSILEKLFF	TGTGCCAGCAGTATCCTTGAAAAACTGTTTTTT
NA	TRBJ2-5	TRBV30	NA	CAWSLGLETQYF	TGTGCCTGGAGTTTGGGCCTTGAGACCCAGTACTTC
TRBD1	TRBJ2-1	TRBV14	NA	CASSQGGASDRVYNEQFF	TGTGCCAGCAGCCAAGGAGGTGCCTCGGACAGGGTGTACAATGAGCAGTTCTTC